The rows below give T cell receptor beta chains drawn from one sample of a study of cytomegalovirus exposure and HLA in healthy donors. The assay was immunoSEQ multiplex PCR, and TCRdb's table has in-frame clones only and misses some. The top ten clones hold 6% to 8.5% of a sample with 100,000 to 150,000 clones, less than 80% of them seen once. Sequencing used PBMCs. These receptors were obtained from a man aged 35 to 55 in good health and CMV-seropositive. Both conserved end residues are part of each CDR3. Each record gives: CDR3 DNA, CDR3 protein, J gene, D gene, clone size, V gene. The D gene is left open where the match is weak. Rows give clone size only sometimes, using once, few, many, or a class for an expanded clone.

TGCGCCAGTCGGGAGCGCGGGGGGCCGGAGACCCAGTACTTC,CASRERGGPETQYF,TRBJ2-5,TRBD2,NA,TRBV5-1
TGCGCCAGCAGCCAAGGACGGGCTAGCGGGATTAGGTACAATGAGCAGTTCTTC,CASSQGRASGIRYNEQFF,TRBJ2-1,TRBD2,once,TRBV4-1
TGTGCCACCAGCAGAGAAGAGGAAGCGCAGTACTTC,CATSREEEAQYF,TRBJ2-7,NA,NA,TRBV15
TGTGCCAGCAGCTCTAGGGAGTCAGGGGGGAGTTGGTACGAGCAGTACTTC,CASSSRESGGSWYEQYF,TRBJ2-7,NA,NA,TRBV9
TGTGCCAGCAGCTTTCCGGGCTCTGGGGCCAACGTCCTGACTTTC,CASSFPGSGANVLTF,TRBJ2-6,NA,few,TRBV5-6
TGCGCCAGAAACGCAGGGTGGAGCACTGAAGCTTTCTTT,CARNAGWSTEAFF,TRBJ1-1,NA,NA,TRBV10-1
TGTGCCTGGAGTGTCCGGGGAGACACCATATATTTT,CAWSVRGDTIYF,TRBJ1-3,NA,NA,TRBV30
TGTGCCAGCAGGAGATCGACAGATGGATCCTACGAGCAGTACTTC,CASRRSTDGSYEQYF,TRBJ2-7,NA,NA,TRBV28
TGTGCCAGCAGCTTAGTAGCTGGGGGCAGGAATGGCTACACCTTC,CASSLVAGGRNGYTF,TRBJ1-2,NA,NA,TRBV7-9
TGTGCCAGCCGGGGAACAGGGGGCACCGGGGAGCTGTTTTTT,CASRGTGGTGELFF,TRBJ2-2,TRBD1,NA,TRBV6-5
TGTGCCAGCAGGCCCCCAGGTTCCTACGAGCAGTACTTC,CASRPPGSYEQYF,TRBJ2-7,NA,NA,TRBV6-5
TGTGCCAGCAGTTCCACAGGGGGTGTCAACTATGGCTACACCTTC,CASSSTGGVNYGYTF,TRBJ1-2,TRBD1,once,TRBV6-5
TGTGCTAGTGGTTTGGGGACAGGGGGCTACGAGCAGTACTTC,CASGLGTGGYEQYF,TRBJ2-7,TRBD1,NA,TRBV12-5
TGTGCCAGCAGAGGGGGCCCTGGCTACACCTTC,CASRGGPGYTF,TRBJ1-2,TRBD1,NA,TRBV28
TGTGCCAGCAGCCTCTGGAAGGGACAGGGGTCCTACGAGCAGTACTTC,CASSLWKGQGSYEQYF,TRBJ2-7,TRBD1,once,TRBV5-4
TGTGCCAGCAGCTTTTATCGCAGGGGTCGGAACTATGGCTACACCTTC,CASSFYRRGRNYGYTF,TRBJ1-2,NA,NA,TRBV5-6
TGTGCCAGCAGCCCAGGGACAGACACCGGGGAGCTGTTTTTT,CASSPGTDTGELFF,TRBJ2-2,TRBD1,NA,TRBV7-7
TGCGCCAGCAGCCAAGGACTAGCGGGAGTAGAAAACATTCAGTACTTC,CASSQGLAGVENIQYF,TRBJ2-4,TRBD2,NA,TRBV4-1
TGTGCCAGCAGCTTAGGACAGGGTGGTGGGGCCAACGTCCTGACTTTC,CASSLGQGGGANVLTF,TRBJ2-6,TRBD1,few,TRBV11-3
TGTGCCATCAGTGAGCCTCAGGCGGGGGGCGCTAGCATTTTCCAAGAGACCCAGTACTTC,CAISEPQAGGASIFQETQYF,TRBJ2-5,TRBD2,once,TRBV10-3
TGTGCCAGCAGATACCGGGACAGGGGGGATGGCTACACCTTC,CASRYRDRGDGYTF,TRBJ1-2,TRBD1,NA,TRBV7-2
TGCGCCAGCAGCTACAGGGGCTCTGGGGCCAACGTCCTGACTTTC,CASSYRGSGANVLTF,TRBJ2-6,TRBD1,NA,TRBV5-1
TGTGCCAGCAGTAGTACACCGGGATATAATTCACCCCTCCACTTT,CASSSTPGYNSPLHF,TRBJ1-6,NA,NA,TRBV6-1